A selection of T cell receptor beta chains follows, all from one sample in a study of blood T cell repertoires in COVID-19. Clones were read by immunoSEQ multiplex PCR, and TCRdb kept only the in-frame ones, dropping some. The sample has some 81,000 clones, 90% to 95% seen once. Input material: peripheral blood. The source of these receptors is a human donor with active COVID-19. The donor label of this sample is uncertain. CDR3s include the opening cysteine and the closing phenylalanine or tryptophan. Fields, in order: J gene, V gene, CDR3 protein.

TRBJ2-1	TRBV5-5	CASSLADEFYNEQFF
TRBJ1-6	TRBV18	CASSPGREPSYNSPLHF
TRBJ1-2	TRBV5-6	CASSADRAGGYTF
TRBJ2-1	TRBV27	CASSLPPYNEQFF
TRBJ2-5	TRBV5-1	CASSPPGQMTQETQYF
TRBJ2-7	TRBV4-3	CASSQDYLAGGFIREQYF
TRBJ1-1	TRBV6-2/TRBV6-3	CASRPTGTGVPEAFF
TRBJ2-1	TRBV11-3	CASSRTSGGSYNEQFF
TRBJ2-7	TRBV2	CASSSDRGDYEQYF
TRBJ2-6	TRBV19	CASSIVAGGTAGANVLTF
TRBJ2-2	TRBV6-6	CASSYSVRSTGELFF
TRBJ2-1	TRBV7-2	CASSALSGTSAYNEQFF
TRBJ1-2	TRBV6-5	CASSPGTDIYGYTF
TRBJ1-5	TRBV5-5	CASSLEGANQPQHF
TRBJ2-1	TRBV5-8	CASSAYRQGTSYNEQFF
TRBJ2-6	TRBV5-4	CASSLGGTGLSGANVLTF
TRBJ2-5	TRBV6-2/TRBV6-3	CASSSQTSGRARETQYF
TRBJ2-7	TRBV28	CASRTDGGSYEQYF
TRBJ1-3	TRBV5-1	CASSSGTGSGNTIYF
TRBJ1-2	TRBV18	CASFRDRVNYGYTF
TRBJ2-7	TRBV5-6	CASSLLARGYEQYF
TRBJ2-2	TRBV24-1	CATSPRTDTGELFF
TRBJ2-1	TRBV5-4	CASSYAGAYEQFF
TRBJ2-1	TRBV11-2	CASSTRDRLNEQFF
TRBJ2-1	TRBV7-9	CASGWAGGLYNEQFF
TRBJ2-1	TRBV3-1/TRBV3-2	CASSRWREEMYNEQFF
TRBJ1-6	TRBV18	CASSPGTGAGNSPLHF
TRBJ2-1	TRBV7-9	CASSLVSMRPSGKNEQFF
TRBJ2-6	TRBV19	CASSIGGSGANVLTF
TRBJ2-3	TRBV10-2	CASSGIGRGTDTQYF
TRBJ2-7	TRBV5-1	CASSAGPGSYEQYF
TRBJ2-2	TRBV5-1	CASSSSALVSAGELFF
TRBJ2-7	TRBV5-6	CASSLTGRSYEQYF
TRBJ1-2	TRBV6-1	CASSESEGGGYGYTF
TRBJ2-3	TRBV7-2	CASHPGGTDTQYF
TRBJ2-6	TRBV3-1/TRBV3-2	CASKGGRETGANVLTF
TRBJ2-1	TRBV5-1	CASSPGTSGGRNEQFF
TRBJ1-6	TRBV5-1	CASSARGRYNSPLHF
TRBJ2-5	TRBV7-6	CASSLGVRGGNQETQYF
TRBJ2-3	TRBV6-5	CASSFGGSTDTQYF
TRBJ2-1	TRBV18	CASSPRPGGRGINEQFF
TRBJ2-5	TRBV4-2	CASSQGPSQRGPGGETQYF
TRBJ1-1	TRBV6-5	CASSSAALNTEAFF
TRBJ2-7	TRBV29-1	CSAGGPGNEQYF
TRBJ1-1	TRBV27	CASSPSTTGGNTEAFF
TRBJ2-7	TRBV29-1	CSVDFAGEQYF
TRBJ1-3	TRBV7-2	CASSLEGTGTSNTIYF
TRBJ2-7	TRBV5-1	CASSQGLAVYEQYF